This TCR beta chain came from a study of T-cell reconstitution after alpha-beta-depleted transplantation in children. With 4 bases clipped from V and 1 base from J, the junction kept 3 bases outside the gene matches. The V gene's germline CDR1 is SQVTM and CDR2 ANQGSEA. The CDR3 length is 14 residues. Preparing the TCRbeta library involved the use of unique molecular identifiers. TCRdb called the PCR reads again in MiXCR, with one record for every CDR3 protein. This sample yields 580,000 or so distinct CDR3 sequences, of which about 21% are seen a single time; 13% to 15% belongs to the top ten. This clonotype was counted ten times or more.

This sample comprised PBMCs, mostly from graft donor cells, obtained 360 days after TCRalphabeta/CD19-depleted stem cell transplant. The TCR comes from a boy less than two years old who had a stem cell transplant for acute myeloid leukemia, so the T cells may come from the graft donor. The chain employs TRBV29-1 and TRBJ1-1; 10 bases are shared with TRBD1. Written as DNA, the CDR3 is TGCAGCGTTGGGGACAGGGGAGGGAACACTGAAGCTTTCTTT. Protein product: CSVGDRGGNTEAFF.